This T cell receptor beta chain was recorded in a study of CD8 T cells in ankylosing spondylitis. The sample holds many counts of this clonotype. Germline CDR1 MDHEN, CDR2 SYDVKM. This CDR3 is 16 amino acids long. Trimming took 6 bases from V and 2 from J; bases not matched to a gene: 9. TCRdb independently ran MiXCR on the 5' RACE reads; one entry per CDR3 protein. The sample comprises about 300,000 distinct CDR3 sequences, roughly 10% of which are singletons, and roughly 9% rests with the top ten. The receptor was isolated from a female donor with ankylosing spondylitis or in good health (not recorded which). The sequencing input was blood, either unsorted or a sorted T cell fraction (not recorded which). This chain joins TRBV28 and TRBJ1-1, with TRBD1 identical over 10 bases. Written as DNA, the CDR3 is TGTGCCAGCAGCTCTCCATGGGACAGGGGTAACACTGAAGCTTTCTTT. Translating gives CASSSPWDRGNTEAFF.